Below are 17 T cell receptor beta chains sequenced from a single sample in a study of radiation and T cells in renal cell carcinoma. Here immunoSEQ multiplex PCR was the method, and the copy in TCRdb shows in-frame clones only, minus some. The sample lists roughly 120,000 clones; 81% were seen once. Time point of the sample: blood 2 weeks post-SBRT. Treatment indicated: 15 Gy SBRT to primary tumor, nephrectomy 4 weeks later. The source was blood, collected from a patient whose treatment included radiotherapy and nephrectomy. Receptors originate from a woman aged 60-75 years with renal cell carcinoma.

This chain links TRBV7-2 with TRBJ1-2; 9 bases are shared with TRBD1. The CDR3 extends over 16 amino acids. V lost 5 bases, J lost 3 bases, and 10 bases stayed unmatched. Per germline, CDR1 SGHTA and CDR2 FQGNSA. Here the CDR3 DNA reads TGTGCCAGCAGCGTAAAAACAGGGGGCGCAGACTATGGCTACACCTTC. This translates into CASSVKTGGADYGYTF.

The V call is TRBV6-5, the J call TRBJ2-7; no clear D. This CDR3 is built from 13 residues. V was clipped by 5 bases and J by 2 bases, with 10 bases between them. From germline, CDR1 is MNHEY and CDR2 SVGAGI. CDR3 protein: CASSPRIPYEQYF. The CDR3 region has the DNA TGTGCCAGCAGTCCTAGGATCCCCTACGAGCAGTACTTC.

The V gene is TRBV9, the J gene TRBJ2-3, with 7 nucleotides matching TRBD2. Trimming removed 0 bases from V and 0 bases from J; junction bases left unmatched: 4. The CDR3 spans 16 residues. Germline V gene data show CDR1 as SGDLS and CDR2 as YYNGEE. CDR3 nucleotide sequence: TGTGCCAGCAGCGTAGGGCAGGGACTAAGCACAGATACGCAGTATTTT. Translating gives CASSVGQGLSTDTQYF. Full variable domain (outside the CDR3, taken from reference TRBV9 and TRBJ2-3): DSGVTQTPKHLITATGQRVTLRCSPRSGDLSVYWYQQSLDQGLQFLIQYYNGEERAKGNILERFSAQQFPDLHSELNLSSLELGDSALYFCASSVGQGLSTDTQYFGPGTRLTVL.

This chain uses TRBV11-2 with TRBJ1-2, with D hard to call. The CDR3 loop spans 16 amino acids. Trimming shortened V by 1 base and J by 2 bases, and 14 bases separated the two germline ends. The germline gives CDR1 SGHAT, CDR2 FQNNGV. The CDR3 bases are TGTGCCAGCAGCTTAGGCTACAGTGCCGCGAACTATGGCTACACCTTC. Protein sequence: CASSLGYSAANYGYTF.

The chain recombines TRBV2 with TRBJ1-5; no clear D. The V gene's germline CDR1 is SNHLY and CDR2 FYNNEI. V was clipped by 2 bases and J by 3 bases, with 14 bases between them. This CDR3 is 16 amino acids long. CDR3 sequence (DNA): TGTGCCAGCAGTGAAAATATAAGAGCGGCCAATCAGCCCCAGCATTTT. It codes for CASSENIRAANQPQHF.

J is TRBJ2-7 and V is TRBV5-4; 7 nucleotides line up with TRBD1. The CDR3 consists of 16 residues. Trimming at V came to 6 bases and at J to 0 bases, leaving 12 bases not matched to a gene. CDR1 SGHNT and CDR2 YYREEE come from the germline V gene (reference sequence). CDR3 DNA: TGTGCCAGCACCTCACAGGGGTCCAGGAGCTCCTACGAGCAGTACTTC. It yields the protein CASTSQGSRSSYEQYF.

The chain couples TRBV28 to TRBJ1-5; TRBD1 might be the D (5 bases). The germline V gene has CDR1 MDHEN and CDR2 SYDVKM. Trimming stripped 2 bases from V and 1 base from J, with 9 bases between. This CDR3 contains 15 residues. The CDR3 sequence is CASSLVQGSNQPQHF. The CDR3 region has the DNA TGTGCCAGCAGTTTAGTCCAGGGAAGCAATCAGCCCCAGCATTTT.

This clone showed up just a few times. The CDR3 loop is CASSPGQAGATYGYTF. DNA of the CDR3: TGTGCCAGCAGCCCCGGCCAGGCAGGGGCTACCTATGGCTACACCTTC. This chain joins TRBV7-3 and TRBJ1-2, with D possibly matching TRBD1 (6 bases). The CDR3 spans 16 residues. From germline, CDR1 is SGHTA and CDR2 FQGTGA. Trimming left V 5 bases short and J 4 bases short, with 20 bases between.

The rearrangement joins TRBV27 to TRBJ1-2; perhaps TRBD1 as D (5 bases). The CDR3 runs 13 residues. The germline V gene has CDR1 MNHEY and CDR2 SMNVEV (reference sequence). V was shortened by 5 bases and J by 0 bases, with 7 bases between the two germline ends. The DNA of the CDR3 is TGTGCCAGCAGTCTGACAGCTAACTATGGCTACACCTTC. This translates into CASSLTANYGYTF.

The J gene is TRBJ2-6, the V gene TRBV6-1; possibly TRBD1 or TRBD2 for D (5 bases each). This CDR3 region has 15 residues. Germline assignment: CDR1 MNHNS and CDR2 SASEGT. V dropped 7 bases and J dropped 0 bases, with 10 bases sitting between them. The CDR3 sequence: CASIRDHSGANVLTF. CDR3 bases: TGTGCCAGCATAAGGGACCACTCTGGGGCCAACGTCCTGACTTTC.

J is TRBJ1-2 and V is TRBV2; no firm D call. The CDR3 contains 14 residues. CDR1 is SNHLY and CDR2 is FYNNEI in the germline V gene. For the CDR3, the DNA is TGTGCGAGCCCCTTGAGTGTAGCTAACTATGGCTACACCTTC. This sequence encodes CASPLSVANYGYTF.

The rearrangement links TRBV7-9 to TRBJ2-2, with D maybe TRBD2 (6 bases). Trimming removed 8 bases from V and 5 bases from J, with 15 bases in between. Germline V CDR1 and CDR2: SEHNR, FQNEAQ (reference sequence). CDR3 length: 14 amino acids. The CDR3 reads CASPTGGDTGELFF. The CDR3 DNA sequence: TGTGCCAGCCCGACCGGAGGGGATACCGGGGAGCTGTTTTTT.

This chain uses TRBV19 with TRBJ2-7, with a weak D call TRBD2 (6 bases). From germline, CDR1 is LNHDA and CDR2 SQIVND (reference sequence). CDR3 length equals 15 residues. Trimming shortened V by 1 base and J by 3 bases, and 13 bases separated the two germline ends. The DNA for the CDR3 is TGTGCCAGTAGTATAGCAGGGTTTAGCGGCTACGAGCAGTACTTC. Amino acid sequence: CASSIAGFSGYEQYF.

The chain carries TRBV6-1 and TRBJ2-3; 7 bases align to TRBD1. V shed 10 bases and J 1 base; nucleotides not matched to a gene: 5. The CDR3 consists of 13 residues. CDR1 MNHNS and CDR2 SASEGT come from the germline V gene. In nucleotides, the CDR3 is TGTGCCACGCACGGACAGGGCACAGATACGCAGTATTTT. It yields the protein CATHGQGTDTQYF.

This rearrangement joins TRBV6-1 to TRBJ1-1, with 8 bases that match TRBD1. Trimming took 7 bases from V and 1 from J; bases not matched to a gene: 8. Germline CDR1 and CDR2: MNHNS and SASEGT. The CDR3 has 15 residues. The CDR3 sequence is CASNGLRGPNTEAFF. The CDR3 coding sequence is TGTGCCAGCAACGGTCTCAGGGGGCCGAACACTGAAGCTTTCTTT.

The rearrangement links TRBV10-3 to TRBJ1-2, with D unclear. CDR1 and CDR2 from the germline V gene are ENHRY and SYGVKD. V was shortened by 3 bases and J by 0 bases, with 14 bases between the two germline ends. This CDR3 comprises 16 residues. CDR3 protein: CAISDSIGRTNYGYTF. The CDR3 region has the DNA TGTGCCATCAGTGACTCGATAGGCCGTACTAACTATGGCTACACCTTC.

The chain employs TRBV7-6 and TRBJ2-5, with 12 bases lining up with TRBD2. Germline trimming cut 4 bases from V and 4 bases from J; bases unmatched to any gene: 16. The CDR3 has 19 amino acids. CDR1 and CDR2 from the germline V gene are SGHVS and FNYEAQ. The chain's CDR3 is CASSSRESSGRGSLETQYF. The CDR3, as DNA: TGTGCCAGCAGCTCGCGGGAGTCTAGCGGGAGGGGCTCCCTAGAGACCCAGTACTTC.